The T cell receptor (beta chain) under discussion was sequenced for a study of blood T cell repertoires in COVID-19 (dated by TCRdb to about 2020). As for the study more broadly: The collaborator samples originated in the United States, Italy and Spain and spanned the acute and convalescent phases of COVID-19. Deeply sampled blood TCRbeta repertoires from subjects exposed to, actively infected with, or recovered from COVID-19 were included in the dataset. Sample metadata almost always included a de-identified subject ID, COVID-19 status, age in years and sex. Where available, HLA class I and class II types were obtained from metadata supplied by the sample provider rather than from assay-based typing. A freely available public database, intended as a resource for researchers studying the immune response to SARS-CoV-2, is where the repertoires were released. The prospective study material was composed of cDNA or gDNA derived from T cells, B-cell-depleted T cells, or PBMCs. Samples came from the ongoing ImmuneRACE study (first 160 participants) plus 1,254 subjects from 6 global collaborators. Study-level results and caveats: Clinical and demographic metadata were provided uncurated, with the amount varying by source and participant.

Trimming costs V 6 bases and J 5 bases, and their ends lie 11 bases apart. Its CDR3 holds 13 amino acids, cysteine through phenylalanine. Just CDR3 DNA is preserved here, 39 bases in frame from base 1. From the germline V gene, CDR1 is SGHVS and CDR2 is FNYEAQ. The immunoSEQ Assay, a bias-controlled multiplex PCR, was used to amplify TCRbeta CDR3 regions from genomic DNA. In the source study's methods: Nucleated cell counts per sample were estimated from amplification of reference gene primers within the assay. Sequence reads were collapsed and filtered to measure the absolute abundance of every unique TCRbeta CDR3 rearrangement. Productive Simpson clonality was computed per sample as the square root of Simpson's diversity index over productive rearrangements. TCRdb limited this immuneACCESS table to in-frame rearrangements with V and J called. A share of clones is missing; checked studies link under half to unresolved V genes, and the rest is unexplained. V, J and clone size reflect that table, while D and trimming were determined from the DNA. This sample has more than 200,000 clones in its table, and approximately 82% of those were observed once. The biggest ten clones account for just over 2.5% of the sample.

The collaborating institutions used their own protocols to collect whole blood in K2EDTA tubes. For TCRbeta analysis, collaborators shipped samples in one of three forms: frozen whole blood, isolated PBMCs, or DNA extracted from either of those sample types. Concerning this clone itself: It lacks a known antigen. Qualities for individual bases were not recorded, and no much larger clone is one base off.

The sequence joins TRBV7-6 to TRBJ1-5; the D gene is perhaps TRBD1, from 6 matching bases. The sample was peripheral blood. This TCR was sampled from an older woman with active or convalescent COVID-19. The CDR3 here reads CASSKAGDQPQHF. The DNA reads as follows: TGTGCCAGCAGTAAGGCAGGGGATCAGCCCCAGCATTTT.